The source of this TCR beta chain is a study of T cell clones after liver transplantation. Study context: In this trial, immunosuppression withdrawal was attempted within 2 years of liver transplant.

Germline V gives CDR1 LNHDA, CDR2 SQIVND (reference sequence). The CDR3 covers 13 residues. The V gene end was trimmed by 6 bases and the J gene end by 6 bases; junction bases not matched to a gene: 5. Profiled with immunoSEQ multiplex PCR; TCRdb holds only in-frame clones, not every one. The data contain about 51,000 clones, 85% to 90% of them singletons. Study results and limitations: These preliminary findings come from unstandardized post-transplant sampling times.

On this clone itself: Its antigen is unknown.

The source was CD8+ T cells from blood, collected 12 months after liver transplant. The chain joins TRBV19 to TRBJ1-1, with 9 bases identical to TRBD1. The receptor's source is a human patient who received a liver transplant. Some T cells may be supplied by the graft donor. CDR3 residues: CASRGTGSPEAFF. CDR3 bases: TGTGCCAGTAGAGGGACAGGGAGCCCTGAAGCTTTCTTT.